What follows is one T cell receptor (beta chain) and its context. What it binds is unknown. Specified treatment: about 20 received Ad26.COV2.S at low or high dose, single or two shots; 5 received placebo; per-sample allocation not given. Collection of samples fell on day 63 after the first vaccine or placebo injection. An Ad26 vector was used to express Wuhan-strain SARS-CoV-2 spike as the vaccine. This record belongs to a study of Ad26.COV2.S vaccination and SARS-CoV-2 variants. Looking at the study overall: Ad26.COV2.S shots went into the muscle once or twice, 56 days apart. General observations from the study: After vaccination, reports described spike-specific CD8+ and CD4+ T cell responses as showing substantial breadth. Placebo recipients had lower spike-specific TCR breadth than vaccine recipients.

The method was immunoSEQ multiplex PCR; TCRdb's version includes in-frame clones alone and lacks a portion of them. The sample contains approximately 300,000 clones, about 85% of which appear only once. The V end lost 1 base, the J end lost 3 bases, and 7 bases lay between the germline ends. The CDR3 is made up of 13 amino acids. Per the germline V gene, CDR1 is SGHAT and CDR2 is FQNNGV. The origin of this receptor is a person between 18 and 65 years old who received the Ad26.COV2.S COVID-19 vaccine or a placebo. The chain uses TRBV11-2 and TRBJ2-7; the D gene is possibly TRBD2 (5 bases). The source material was peripheral blood, sampled in a trial of Ad26.COV2.S vaccine versus placebo. CDR3 DNA sequence: TGTGCCAGCAGCTTAGGAGGGATCTACGAGCAGTACTTC. Translation gives CASSLGGIYEQYF.